A single sample gave rise to the 9 T cell receptor beta chains below, sequenced in a study of blood T cell repertoires in COVID-19. This table comes from immunoSEQ multiplex PCR, and its TCRdb copy is limited to in-frame clones, with some not included. The table lists roughly 180,000 clones, 75% to 85% of them singletons. The sample comprised peripheral blood. The receptors come from a woman aged 40 to 50 with COVID-19, enrolled during active disease.

This clone appeared a single time. The rearrangement uses TRBV25-1 and TRBJ1-1; D call uncertain. There are 10 residues in the CDR3. The V end was cut by 6 bases, the J end by 11 bases, with 10 bases between. The germline V gene has CDR1 MGHDK and CDR2 SYGVNS. The CDR3, as DNA: TGTGCCAGCAGAGGAGGCAGGGCTTTCTTT. Its translation: CASRGGRAFF.

The chain has TRBV2 and TRBJ1-4; 8 bases fit TRBD1. Germline assignment: CDR1 SNHLY and CDR2 FYNNEI. This CDR3 comprises 18 residues. V lost 6 bases and J lost 3; bases outside the gene matches: 15. The CDR3 nucleotides are TGTGCCAGCAGCCAGCAACTCCCAGGGGGCAGGGCTAATGAAAAACTGTTTTTT. It specifies CASSQQLPGGRANEKLFF.

The chain is built from TRBV7-3 and TRBJ2-2; tentatively, D is TRBD2 (7 bases). Deletions cut 4 bases from V and 3 bases from J, with 18 bases between. CDR3 length: 17 residues. Germline V gene sequence: CDR1 SGHTA, CDR2 FQGTGA. The chain's CDR3 is CASSSVSGGYDTGELFF. CDR3 bases: TGTGCCAGCAGCTCCGTTTCGGGGGGCTATGACACCGGGGAGCTGTTTTTT.

The rearrangement uses TRBV14 and TRBJ1-5; D not certain. The length of the CDR3 is 15 residues. With 0 bases removed from V and 0 bases from J, the gap between germline ends came to 6 bases. Germline V CDR1 and CDR2: SGHDN, FVKESK. The CDR3 loop reads CASSQELDSNQPQHF. CDR3 bases: TGTGCCAGCAGCCAAGAGTTAGATAGCAATCAGCCCCAGCATTTT.

CDR3 loop: CASSRSGTNQPQHF. As DNA, the CDR3 is TGTGCCAGCAGTCGGTCGGGAACAAATCAGCCCCAGCATTTT. The gene calls are TRBV27 and TRBJ1-5; no clear D gene. V lost 5 bases and J 4 bases, leaving 12 bases between the germline ends. This CDR3 has 14 residues. Germline loops: CDR1 MNHEY, CDR2 SMNVEV (reference sequence).

The chain has TRBV6-5 and TRBJ1-2; 8 nucleotides align to TRBD1. Germline loops: CDR1 MNHEY, CDR2 SVGAGI. The junction had 14 bases not matched to a gene; V was cut back by 6 bases and J by 8 bases. CDR3 size: 15 residues. The DNA for the CDR3 is TGTGCCAGCAGCCCGCCCGGGGCAGGGGGCGGCGGCTACACCTTC. Its translation is CASSPPGAGGGGYTF.

In nucleotides, the CDR3 is TGTGCCAGCAGTCCCACCGCCCCGACAGGCGGGGAGACCCAGTACTTC. This sequence encodes CASSPTAPTGGETQYF. The rearrangement uses TRBV27 and TRBJ2-5, with D possibly matching TRBD1 (6 bases). The CDR3 covers 16 residues. Germline V CDR1 and CDR2: MNHEY, SMNVEV (reference sequence). Between the trimmed V and J ends, which lost 5 bases and 5 bases, there was a span of 21 bases.

A remark on this clone: The junction departs from germline at one end; a sequencing error may be responsible. The same CDR3 is also encoded by other DNA sequences in this sample. The chain has TRBV3-1 (or the pseudogene TRBV3-2) and TRBJ1-5, with 9 nucleotides matching TRBD1. There are 16 residues in the CDR3. CDR1 LGHDT and CDR2 YNNKEL come from the germline V gene (reference sequence). The CDR3 reads CASSNNAGTGLQPQHF. The DNA for the CDR3 is TGCGCCAGCAGCAATAACGCCGGGACAGGGCTACAGCCCCAGCATTTT.

This chain links TRBV18 with TRBJ1-3; D is undetermined. The length of the CDR3 is 16 residues. Germline CDR1 reads KGHSH; CDR2 reads LQKENI. V shed 4 bases and J shed 1 base, with 14 bases lying between them. The CDR3 DNA reads TGTGCCAGCTCACGCCGGGATTATGGATCTGGAAACACCATATATTTT. It yields the protein CASSRRDYGSGNTIYF.